These 29 T cell receptor beta chains originate from one sample sequenced in a study of Graves' ophthalmopathy and Graves' hyperthyroidism (dated by TCRdb to the late 2010s). The sequencer was an Illumina HiSeq 2000. For repertoire sequencing, the TCR beta CDR3 regions were amplified from RNA transcripts. The first round of RT-PCR was done with HTBI primers and the Qiagen OneStep RT-PCR kit, and was followed by a second round of multiplex PCR, then size selection and purification. Clones were called with MiXCR by TCRdb after fastp trimmed the public reads at Q25, and only in-frame beta chains were retained. Entries are consolidated by CDR3 protein sequence, retaining the most common genes and DNA. In all, the sample holds fewer than 250,000 distinct CDR3 sequences, and around 28% of those were seen once. In total, the top ten clones hold approximately 8.6% of the sample. The specimen was peripheral blood. These receptors all stem from a man aged 50-59 years with Graves' ophthalmopathy. Donor details come from another sample of the same person, matched by shared clones.

The table lists this clonotype with many counts. The rearrangement uses TRBV30 and TRBJ2-2, with 12 bases identical to TRBD2. The J segment lost 3 bases and the V segment lost 5 bases, leaving 4 bases of the junction unmatched. Germline V lookup: CDR1 GTSNPN, CDR2 SVGIG (reference sequence). CDR3 length equals 15 residues. In DNA form, the CDR3 reads TGTGCCTGGCGGACTAGCGGGACTGACACCGGGGAGCTGTTTTTT. Its protein product is CAWRTSGTDTGELFF.

Ten or more counts support this clonotype. The chain uses TRBV13 and TRBJ2-5; D not resolved. The germline gives CDR1 PRHDT, CDR2 FYEKMQ (reference sequence). The CDR3 is made up of 14 amino acids. V lost 3 bases, J lost 4 bases, and 12 bases lay in between. CDR3 DNA: TGTGCCAGCAGCTTCGTGAACAACAGAGAGACCCAGTACTTC. The encoded protein is CASSFVNNRETQYF.

This clonotype showed up many times. This chain connects TRBV5-1 to TRBJ2-7; 7 positions match TRBD2. The J segment lost 1 base and the V segment lost 4 bases, leaving 11 bases of the junction unmatched. From germline, CDR1 is SGHRS and CDR2 YFSETQ. The length of the CDR3 is 16 residues. The DNA for the CDR3 is TGCGCCAGCAGCCCCGAAGGTAGCGGGTTTTCCTACGAGCAGTACTTC. Encoded protein: CASSPEGSGFSYEQYF.

This clonotype was detected only once. CDR3 protein: CASSSRGGRYSNQPQHF. The CDR3 bases are TGTGCCAGCAGCTCCCGGGGAGGGAGATATAGCAATCAGCCCCAGCATTTT. V usage is TRBV28 and J usage is TRBJ1-5; D remains ambiguous. Trimming cost V 6 bases and J 0 bases, with 18 bases left between them. The CDR3 has 17 residues. Germline V lookup: CDR1 MDHEN, CDR2 SYDVKM.

This clonotype was recorded many times. V usage is TRBV6-6 and J usage is TRBJ2-7; TRBD2 aligns across 7 bases. Germline assignment: CDR1 MNHNY and CDR2 SVGAGI (reference sequence). With 0 bases clipped from V and 3 bases from J, the junction kept 5 bases outside the gene matches. CDR3 length: 15 residues. CDR3 bases: TGTGCCAGCAGTTACTCGACCGGGGGGAACTACGAGCAGTACTTC. It is translated as CASSYSTGGNYEQYF.

This clonotype appeared many times. This chain joins TRBV10-3 and TRBJ2-5; perhaps TRBD2 as D (6 bases). Germline V gives CDR1 ENHRY, CDR2 SYGVKD. The CDR3 has 13 residues. The V end was cut by 4 bases, the J end by 5 bases, with 11 bases between. The CDR3 nucleotides are TGTGCCATCAGTGCCCGCGGGGAGGAGACCCAGTACTTC. This sequence encodes CAISARGEETQYF.

The chain joins TRBV5-4 to TRBJ2-5, with D tentatively TRBD1 or TRBD2 (6 bases each). Germline V gene lookup returns CDR1 SGHNT and CDR2 YYREEE (reference sequence). Trimming took off 0 bases at V and 5 bases at J, with 14 bases between the two ends. The CDR3 extends over 15 amino acids. As DNA, the CDR3 is TGTGCCAGCAGCTTGGGGGGGGCCGCGCAGGAGACCCAGTACTTC. This encodes CASSLGGAAQETQYF.

The V and J genes are TRBV6-1 and TRBJ2-7; a possible D gene is TRBD1 (6 bases). Trimming stripped 8 bases from V and 3 bases from J, with 11 bases between. The germline gives CDR1 MNHNS, CDR2 SASEGT. The CDR3 has 12 residues. The CDR3 loop reads CASDHRDYEQYF. The CDR3 nucleotides are TGTGCCAGCGACCACAGGGACTACGAGCAGTACTTC.

This clonotype has at least ten counts. The chain employs TRBV6-2 or TRBV6-3 and TRBJ1-5; D not resolved. Germline CDR1 is MNHEY and CDR2 is SVGEGT. This CDR3 has 14 residues. Trimming removed 3 bases at V and 3 bases at J, with 9 bases between. The CDR3 sequence: CASSYRANNQPQHF. CDR3 sequence (DNA): TGTGCCAGCAGTTATCGGGCCAACAATCAGCCCCAGCATTTT.

The genes are TRBV6-1 and TRBJ1-1; no clear D. This CDR3 is 11 amino acids long. With 6 bases removed from V and 10 bases from J, the gap between germline ends came to 12 bases. Germline CDR1 is MNHNS and CDR2 is SASEGT. For the CDR3, the DNA is TGTGCCAGCAGACCCCTTGTTGGAGCTTTCTTT. It encodes CASRPLVGAFF.

This clonotype was found many times. V usage is TRBV10-3 and J usage is TRBJ2-4; 8 positions agree with TRBD1. The CDR3 contains 17 residues. Germline V gene sequence: CDR1 ENHRY, CDR2 SYGVKD. The V and J ends lost 8 bases and 1 base, in that order; junction bases with no gene match: 13. CDR3 nucleotides: TGTGCCATCGGACAGGGTGACGCGCTACTGGCCAAAAACATTCAGTACTTC. The encoded protein is CAIGQGDALLAKNIQYF.

The CDR3 spells CASGERWETQYF. CDR3 coding DNA: TGTGCCAGCGGGGAGAGGTGGGAGACCCAGTACTTC. V and J are TRBV28 and TRBJ2-5; a possible D gene is TRBD2 (5 bases). V lost 8 bases and J lost 5, with 12 bases in between. From germline, CDR1 is MDHEN and CDR2 SYDVKM. The CDR3 covers 12 residues.

This chain links TRBV12-3 or TRBV12-4 with TRBJ2-7; 9 bases fit TRBD1. There are 17 residues in the CDR3. V shed 5 bases and J 3 bases; nucleotides not matched to a gene: 14. The CDR3 is CASSRPPNRGRGYEQYF. CDR3 nucleotide sequence: TGTGCCAGCAGTAGGCCCCCCAACAGGGGGCGCGGCTACGAGCAGTACTTC.

V gene TRBV12-5 combines with J gene TRBJ2-7; D is undetermined. The V end lost 3 bases, the J end lost 2 bases, and 8 bases lay between the germline ends. The CDR3 covers 13 residues. Germline CDR1 and CDR2: LGHNT and FRNRAP. The CDR3 spells CASGLGGPYEQYF. CDR3 in DNA: TGTGCTAGTGGTTTAGGCGGACCCTACGAGCAGTACTTC.

The rearrangement uses TRBV6-2 or TRBV6-3 and TRBJ2-2, with D tentatively TRBD2 (6 bases). V was shortened by 10 bases and J by 5 bases, with 14 bases between the two germline ends. This CDR3 comprises 13 residues. Germline V gives CDR1 MNHEY, CDR2 SVGEGT. This chain's CDR3 is CATGDSSTGELFF. The CDR3 bases are TGTGCCACCGGGGACTCCTCAACCGGGGAGCTGTTTTTT.

This clonotype was counted only a few times. V gene TRBV6-2 or TRBV6-3 combines with J gene TRBJ2-5; D remains ambiguous. V was cut by 10 bases and J by 4 bases, with 19 bases left in between. The CDR3 runs to 14 residues. In germline, CDR1 is MNHEY, CDR2 SVGEGT. The CDR3 here is CATEGRKERETQYF. In DNA, the CDR3 is TGTGCCACAGAAGGAAGGAAAGAAAGAGAGACCCAGTACTTC.

This clonotype was counted at least ten times. The chain couples TRBV5-1 to TRBJ2-7; the match to TRBD1 covers 10 bases. The CDR3 totals 15 residues. J was trimmed by 1 base and V by 4 bases; bases with no gene match: 5. From germline, CDR1 is SGHRS and CDR2 YFSETQ. CDR3 region: CASSQGQGPSYEQYF. DNA of the CDR3: TGCGCCAGCAGCCAGGGACAGGGGCCATCCTACGAGCAGTACTTC.

This clonotype has just a few counts. V is TRBV6-5 and J is TRBJ2-5; the match to TRBD1 covers 8 bases. Germline trimming cut 0 bases from V and 6 bases from J; bases unmatched to any gene: 9. The CDR3 is 16 residues long. The germline V gene has CDR1 MNHEY and CDR2 SVGAGI. The CDR3 coding sequence is TGTGCCAGCAGTTACTCGTGGGCAGGGGGCGAAAAGACCCAGTACTTC. This translates into CASSYSWAGGEKTQYF.

This chain uses TRBV6-1 with TRBJ1-1, with unresolved D. CDR3 length: 15 residues. Per germline, CDR1 MNHNS and CDR2 SASEGT. Trimming left V 1 base short and J 1 base short, with 10 bases between. CDR3 bases: TGTGCCAGCAGTGAAGTCCCGTTTAAGAACACTGAAGCTTTCTTT. Protein: CASSEVPFKNTEAFF.

This clonotype was observed many times. This chain links TRBV10-3 with TRBJ2-2; 14 positions agree with TRBD2. With V trimmed by 5 bases and J by 3 bases, 8 bases remained unmatched. Germline assignment: CDR1 ENHRY and CDR2 SYGVKD. The CDR3 totals 18 residues. CDR3 bases: TGTGCCATCAGTTTCCGGACTAGCGGGAGGATGGACACCGGGGAGCTGTTTTTT. It translates to CAISFRTSGRMDTGELFF.

The rearrangement links TRBV15 to TRBJ2-5, with D uncertain. V was clipped by 6 bases and J by 0 bases, with 8 bases between them. The CDR3 totals 13 residues. CDR1 and CDR2 (germline): LNHNV, YYDKDF (reference sequence). CDR3 nucleotides: TGTGCCACCAGTCAGGCGTACCAAGAGACCCAGTACTTC. Its translation is CATSQAYQETQYF.

This clonotype has a count of ten or more. This chain uses TRBV4-2 with TRBJ2-7; possibly TRBD2 for D (5 bases). The CDR3 has 15 amino acids. The germline CDR1 and CDR2 sequences are LGHNA and YNFKEQ. Trimming took 0 bases from V and 2 from J, leaving 11 bases between them. The CDR3 DNA follows: TGTGCCAGCAGCCAAGACAAGCGGAGCCCCTACGAGCAGTACTTC. Its translation: CASSQDKRSPYEQYF.

This clonotype was recorded once. This chain links TRBV29-1 with TRBJ2-7, with 9 bases matching TRBD2. The J segment lost 6 bases and the V segment lost 6 bases, leaving 6 bases of the junction unmatched. This CDR3 contains 12 residues. Per the germline V gene, CDR1 is SQVTM and CDR2 is ANQGSEA. The CDR3 loop is CSVIAGVGEQYF. CDR3 sequence (DNA): TGCAGCGTGATAGCGGGAGTCGGCGAGCAGTACTTC.

This clonotype came up many times. The CDR3 sequence is CASSPFPVGNYGYTF. The CDR3 region has the DNA TGTGCCAGCAGTCCATTCCCAGTAGGGAACTATGGCTACACCTTC. J is TRBJ1-2 and V is TRBV12-3 or TRBV12-4; D call uncertain. V was pared by 5 bases and J by 2 bases, with 15 bases between. This CDR3 spans 15 amino acids.

This chain uses TRBV27 with TRBJ1-1, with 10 bases fitting TRBD1. Germline V gene lookup returns CDR1 MNHEY and CDR2 SMNVEV (reference sequence). The length of the CDR3 is 15 residues. V trimming: 5 bases; J trimming: 6 bases; junction bases outside the gene matches: 9. CDR3 amino acids: CASSPYSGQGAEAFF. The CDR3 region has the DNA TGTGCCAGCAGTCCCTACAGCGGACAGGGGGCTGAAGCTTTCTTT.

This clonotype was seen ten or more times. J is TRBJ2-2 and V is TRBV24-1; 8 bases line up with TRBD1. V shed 3 bases and J 2 bases; nucleotides not matched to a gene: 4. The CDR3 runs to 16 residues. Per the germline V gene, CDR1 is KGHDR and CDR2 is SFDVKD. As DNA, the CDR3 is TGTGCCACCAGTGATCATGGACAGGGTAACACCGGGGAGCTGTTTTTT. Its translation: CATSDHGQGNTGELFF.

The chain joins TRBV10-3 to TRBJ1-1, with a tentative D call TRBD1 (5 bases). CDR3 length: 12 amino acids. CDR1 and CDR2 (germline): ENHRY, SYGVKD. Trimming left V 10 bases short and J 3 bases short, with 12 bases between. The CDR3 coding sequence is TGTGCCACGGGGATGGGGGACACTGAAGCTTTCTTT. The encoded protein is CATGMGDTEAFF.

This clonotype has ten or more counts. The chain links TRBV27 to TRBJ2-5; D not certain. This CDR3 comprises 13 residues. The ends were cut back, 4 bases at V and 4 bases at J, with 10 bases in the middle. Per the germline V gene, CDR1 is MNHEY and CDR2 is SMNVEV (reference sequence). CDR3 loop: CASSSQLVETQYF. The DNA of the CDR3 is TGTGCCAGCAGTTCCCAACTCGTAGAGACCCAGTACTTC.

This clonotype was recorded at least ten times. V is TRBV6-2 or TRBV6-3 and J is TRBJ1-1; D call uncertain. Germline CDR1 and CDR2: MNHEY and SVGEGT. V lost 6 bases and J 5 bases, leaving 16 bases between the germline ends. The CDR3 has 14 residues. This CDR3 is CASRSDGEVTEAFF. The CDR3, as DNA: TGTGCCAGCAGATCCGACGGGGAGGTGACTGAAGCTTTCTTT.